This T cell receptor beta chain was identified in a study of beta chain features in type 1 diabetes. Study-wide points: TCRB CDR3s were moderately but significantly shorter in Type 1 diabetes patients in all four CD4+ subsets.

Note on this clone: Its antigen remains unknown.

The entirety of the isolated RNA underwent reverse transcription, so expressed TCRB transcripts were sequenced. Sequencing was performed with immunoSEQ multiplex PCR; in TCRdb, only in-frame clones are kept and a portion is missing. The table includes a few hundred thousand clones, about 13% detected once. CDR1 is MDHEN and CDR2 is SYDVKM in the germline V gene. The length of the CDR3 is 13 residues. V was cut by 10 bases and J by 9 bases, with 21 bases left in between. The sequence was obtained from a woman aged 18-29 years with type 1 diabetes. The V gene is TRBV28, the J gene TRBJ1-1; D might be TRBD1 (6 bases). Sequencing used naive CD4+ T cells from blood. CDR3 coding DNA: TGTGCCACTACGTTGAGGACAGCGACCCAAGCTTTCTTT. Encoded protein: CATTLRTATQAFF.